This T cell receptor beta chain was sequenced in a study of blood T cells in healthy people across ages. V was clipped by 3 bases and J by 3 bases, with 9 bases between them. The CDR3 totals 13 residues. Germline V gene data show CDR1 as SQVTM and CDR2 as ANQGSEA. In its sample, this clonotype was seen a few times. A J-beta primer mix and a sample-barcoded 5' primer were used in a second PCR of roughly 6 to 12 cycles. MiXCR, applied by TCRdb to the 5' RACE reads, yields one record per CDR3 protein. This sample has about 1,400,000 distinct CDR3 sequences, with 45% to 70% found just once. This receptor was identified in a man younger than 35 in good health. The gene calls are TRBV29-1 and TRBJ1-3; the D gene is possibly TRBD1 (6 bases). Sequenced material: blood. Written as DNA, the CDR3 is TGCAGCGTTGAGGGGGCGAATGGAAACACCATATATTTT. This translates into CSVEGANGNTIYF.